A selection of T cell receptor beta chains follows, all from one sample in a study of OX40 agonist ivuxolimab in advanced cancers. Measured with immunoSEQ multiplex PCR; TCRdb has only the in-frame clones, and not every one. The repertoire includes roughly 30,000 clones, around 88% of them detected once, and approximately 28% sits in the top ten. The sequences come from CD4+ or CD8+ T cells sorted from blood, collected in a trial of the OX40 agonist ivuxolimab. The receptors originated from an adult with an advanced solid tumor such as melanoma, head and neck, liver or kidney cancer. CDR3s include the opening cysteine and the closing phenylalanine or tryptophan. The D gene is left open where the match is weak. Clone size is shown for a subset of rows, as once, few, many or a class of expanded clone.

v_call	clone_size	d_call	j_call	cdr3_length	cdr3_nt	cdr3_aa
TRBV19	-	-	TRBJ1-5	15	TGTGCCAGTAGTATAGTAGACGGGCCCAATCAGCCCCAGCATTTT	CASSIVDGPNQPQHF
TRBV7-6	-	TRBD1	TRBJ2-2	17	TGTGCCAGCAGCCTCCCGTCGGACAGGGGGACCACCGGGGAGCTGTTTTTT	CASSLPSDRGTTGELFF
TRBV20-1	-	-	TRBJ2-7	11	TGCAGTGCTAGAGCTCCGGACGAGCAGTACTTC	CSARAPDEQYF
TRBV11-2	-	-	TRBJ2-7	14	TGTGCCAGCAGCTTAGGGGGGATGCGATACGAGCAGTACTTC	CASSLGGMRYEQYF
TRBV7-7	-	-	TRBJ1-6	14	TGTGCTAGCAGCTTAATTGGGGTTAATTCACCCCTCCACTTT	CASSLIGVNSPLHF
TRBV27	-	TRBD1	TRBJ1-2	15	TGTGCCAGCAGTTTCACCCGGGACAGTACTTATGGCTACACCTTC	CASSFTRDSTYGYTF
TRBV28	-	-	TRBJ1-1	14	TGTGCCAGCAGTTTGCCGGGGATTTCGACTGAAGCTTTCTTT	CASSLPGISTEAFF
TRBV29-1	-	-	TRBJ1-2	14	TGCAGCGTTGACTCTCGGCAGGGCAACTATGGCTACACCTTC	CSVDSRQGNYGYTF
TRBV2	-	-	TRBJ2-3	16	TGTGCCAGCAGTGAAGCTTGGGGGCGAAGCACAGATACGCAGTATTTT	CASSEAWGRSTDTQYF
TRBV10-3	-	TRBD1	TRBJ1-4	13	TGTGCCTCAGGGGGGACAGGGGATGAAAAACTGTTTTTT	CASGGTGDEKLFF
TRBV19	-	-	TRBJ1-5	14	TGTGCCAGTAGTGCCAGGGGTGCCAATCAGCCCCAGCATTTT	CASSARGANQPQHF
TRBV7-6	few	TRBD1	TRBJ1-1	16	TGTGCCAGCAGCCAGAGGGGGACAGGAGGAAACACTGAAGCTTTCTTT	CASSQRGTGGNTEAFF
TRBV5-1	-	TRBD2	TRBJ2-3	15	TGCGCCAGCAGCTTTAGCGGGGGGAGCATAGATACGCAGTATTTT	CASSFSGGSIDTQYF
TRBV4-1	-	-	TRBJ2-7	16	TGCGCCAGCAGCCAAGTGGGGGGTAAGGCTTATTACGAGCAGTACTTC	CASSQVGGKAYYEQYF
TRBV7-6	-	TRBD1	TRBJ2-7	13	TGTGCCAGCAGCTTGACAGGGTACTACGAGCAGTACTTC	CASSLTGYYEQYF
TRBV21-1	-	-	TRBJ2-5	13	TGTGCCAGCAGCAAAGTGAGTGGGGAGACCCAGTACTTC	CASSKVSGETQYF
TRBV27	-	-	TRBJ2-7	13	TGTGCCAGCAGTTTGGGACTGGCCTACGAGCAGTACTTC	CASSLGLAYEQYF